This T cell receptor beta chain is drawn from a study of T cell responses to AZD1222 COVID-19 vaccine. CDR1 and CDR2 from the germline V gene are SEHNR and FQNEAQ (reference sequence). The CDR3 has 17 amino acids. V dropped 2 bases and J dropped 1 base, with 15 bases sitting between them. Some clones are missing from TCRdb's copy, which holds only in-frame ones; the method was immunoSEQ multiplex PCR. The table shows 100,000 to 150,000 clones, with 88% occurring only once. Study-wide results and caveats: Sampling captured repertoires only after the peak T cell response.

As concerns this clone: Antigen specificity is unknown.

Sequencing was performed on peripheral blood, taken on day 0 of AZD1222 vaccination. V is TRBV7-9 and J is TRBJ1-3; unclear D gene. This TCR was sampled from an adult in good health. In DNA form, the CDR3 reads TGTGCCAGCAGCTTATCTGGCCTATATTTTTCTGGAAACACCATATATTTT. Translation gives CASSLSGLYFSGNTIYF.